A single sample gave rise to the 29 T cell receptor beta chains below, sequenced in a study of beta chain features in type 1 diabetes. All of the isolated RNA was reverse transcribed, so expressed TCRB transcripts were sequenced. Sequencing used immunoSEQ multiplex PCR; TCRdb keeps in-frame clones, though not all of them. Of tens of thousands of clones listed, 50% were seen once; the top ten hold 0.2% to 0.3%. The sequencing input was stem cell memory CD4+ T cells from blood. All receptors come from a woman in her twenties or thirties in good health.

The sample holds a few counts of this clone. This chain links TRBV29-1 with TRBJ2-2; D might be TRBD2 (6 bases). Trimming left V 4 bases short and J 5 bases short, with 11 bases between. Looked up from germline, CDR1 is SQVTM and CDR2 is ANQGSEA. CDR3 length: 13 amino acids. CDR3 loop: CSVVKSGTGELFF. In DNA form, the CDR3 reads TGCAGCGTTGTAAAAAGCGGGACCGGGGAGCTGTTTTTT.

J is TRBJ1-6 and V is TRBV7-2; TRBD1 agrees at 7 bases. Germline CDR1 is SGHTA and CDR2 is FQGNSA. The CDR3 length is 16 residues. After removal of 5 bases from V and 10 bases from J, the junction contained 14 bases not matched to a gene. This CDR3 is CASSVPWRGRESPLHF. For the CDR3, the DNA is TGTGCCAGCAGCGTGCCATGGAGGGGGCGCGAATCACCCCTCCACTTT.

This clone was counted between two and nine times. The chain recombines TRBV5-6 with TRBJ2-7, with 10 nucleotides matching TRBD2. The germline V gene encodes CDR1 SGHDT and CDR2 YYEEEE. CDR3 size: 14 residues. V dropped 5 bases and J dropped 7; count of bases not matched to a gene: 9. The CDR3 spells CASSQPSGRGEQYF. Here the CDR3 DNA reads TGTGCCAGCAGTCAGCCTAGCGGGAGAGGGGAGCAGTACTTC. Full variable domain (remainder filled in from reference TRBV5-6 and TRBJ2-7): DAGVTQSPTHLIKTRGQQVTLRCSPKSGHDTVSWYQQALGQGPQFIFQYYEEEERQRGNFPDRFSGHQFPNYSSELNVNALLLGDSALYLCASSQPSGRGEQYFGPGTRLTVT.

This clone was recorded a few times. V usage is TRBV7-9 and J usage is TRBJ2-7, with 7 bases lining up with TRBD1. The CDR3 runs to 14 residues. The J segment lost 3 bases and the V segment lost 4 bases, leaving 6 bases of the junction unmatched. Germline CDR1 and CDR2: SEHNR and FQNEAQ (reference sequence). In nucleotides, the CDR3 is TGTGCCAGCAGCTCGGGGACAGATAACTACGAGCAGTACTTC. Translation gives CASSSGTDNYEQYF.

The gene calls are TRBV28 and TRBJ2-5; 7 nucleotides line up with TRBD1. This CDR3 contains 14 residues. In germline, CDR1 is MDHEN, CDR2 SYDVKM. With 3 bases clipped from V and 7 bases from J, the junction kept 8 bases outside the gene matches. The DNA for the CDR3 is TGTGCCAGCAGTTTTTGGGGACAGTCTGGGACCCAGTACTTC. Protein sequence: CASSFWGQSGTQYF.

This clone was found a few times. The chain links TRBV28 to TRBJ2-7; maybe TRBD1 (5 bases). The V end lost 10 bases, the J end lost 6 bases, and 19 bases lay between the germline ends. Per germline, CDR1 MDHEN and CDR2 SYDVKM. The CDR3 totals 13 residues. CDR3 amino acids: CATSGGHRAEQYF. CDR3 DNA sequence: TGTGCCACCTCCGGTGGACATCGGGCCGAGCAGTACTTC.

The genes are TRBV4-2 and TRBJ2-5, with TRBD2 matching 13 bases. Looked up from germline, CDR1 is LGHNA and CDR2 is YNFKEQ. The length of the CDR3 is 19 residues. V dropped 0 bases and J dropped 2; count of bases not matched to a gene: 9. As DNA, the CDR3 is TGTGCCAGCAGCCAAGATGGTGGACTAGCGGGAGTAATTCAAGAGACCCAGTACTTC. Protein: CASSQDGGLAGVIQETQYF.

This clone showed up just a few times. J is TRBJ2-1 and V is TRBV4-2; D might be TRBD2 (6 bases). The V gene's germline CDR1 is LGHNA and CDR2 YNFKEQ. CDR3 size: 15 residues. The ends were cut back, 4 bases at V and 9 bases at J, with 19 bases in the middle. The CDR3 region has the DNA TGTGCCAGCAGCCGATCGGGACCTGAGGAGGGTGAGCAGTTCTTC. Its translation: CASSRSGPEEGEQFF.

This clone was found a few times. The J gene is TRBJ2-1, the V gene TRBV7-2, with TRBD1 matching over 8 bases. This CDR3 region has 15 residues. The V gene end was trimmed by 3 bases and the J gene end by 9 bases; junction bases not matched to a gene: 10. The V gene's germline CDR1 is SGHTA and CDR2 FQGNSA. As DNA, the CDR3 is TGTGCCAGCAGCTTTCCTCGGACAGGGAAGAGTGAGCAGTTCTTC. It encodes CASSFPRTGKSEQFF. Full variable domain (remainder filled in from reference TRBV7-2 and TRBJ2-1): GAGVSQSPSNKVTEKGKDVELRCDPISGHTALYWYRQSLGQGLEFLIYFQGNSAPDKSGLPSDRFSAERTGGSVSTLTIQRTQQEDSAVYLCASSFPRTGKSEQFFGPGTRLTVL.

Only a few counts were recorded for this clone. CDR3 coding DNA: TGTGCCATCAACAGGGGTATCTGGGCTGAAGCTTTCTTT. It translates to CAINRGIWAEAFF. The genes are TRBV19 and TRBJ1-1; 7 positions match TRBD1. CDR1 is LNHDA and CDR2 is SQIVND in the germline V gene (reference sequence). This CDR3 has 13 amino acids. The trim removed 10 bases at V and 6 bases at J, leaving 11 bases unmatched.

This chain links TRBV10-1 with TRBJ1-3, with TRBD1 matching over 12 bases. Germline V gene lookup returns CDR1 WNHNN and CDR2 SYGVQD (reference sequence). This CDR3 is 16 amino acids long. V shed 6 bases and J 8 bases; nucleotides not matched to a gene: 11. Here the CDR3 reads CASSRGQGAIGDTIYF. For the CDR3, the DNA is TGCGCCAGCAGCCGGGGACAGGGGGCTATCGGCGACACCATATATTTT.

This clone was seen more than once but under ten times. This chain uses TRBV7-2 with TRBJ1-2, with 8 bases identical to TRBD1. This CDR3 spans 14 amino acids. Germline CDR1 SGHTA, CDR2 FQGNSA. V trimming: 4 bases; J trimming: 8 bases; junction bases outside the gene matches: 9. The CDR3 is CASSSRTGPRGYTF. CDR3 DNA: TGTGCCAGCAGCTCCCGGACAGGGCCTAGAGGCTACACCTTC.

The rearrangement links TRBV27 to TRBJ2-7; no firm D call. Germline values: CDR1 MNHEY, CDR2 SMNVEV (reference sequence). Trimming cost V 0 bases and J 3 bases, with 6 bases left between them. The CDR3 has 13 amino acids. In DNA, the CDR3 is TGTGCCAGCAGTTTATCGTTTAGCTACGAGCAGTACTTC. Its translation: CASSLSFSYEQYF.

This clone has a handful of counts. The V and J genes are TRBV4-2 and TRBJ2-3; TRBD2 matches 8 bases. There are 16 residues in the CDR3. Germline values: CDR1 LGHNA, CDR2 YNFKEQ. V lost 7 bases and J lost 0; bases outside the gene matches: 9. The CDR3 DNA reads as TGTGCCAGCAACACCAGAAGCGGGAGCAGCACAGATACGCAGTATTTT. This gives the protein CASNTRSGSSTDTQYF.

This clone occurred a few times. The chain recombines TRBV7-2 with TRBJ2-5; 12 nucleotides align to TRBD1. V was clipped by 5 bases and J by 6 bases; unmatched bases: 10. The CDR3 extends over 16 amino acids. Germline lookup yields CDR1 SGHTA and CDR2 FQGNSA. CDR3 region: CASSAAGTGGRKTQYF. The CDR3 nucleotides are TGTGCCAGCAGCGCCGCCGGGACAGGGGGCCGAAAGACCCAGTACTTC.

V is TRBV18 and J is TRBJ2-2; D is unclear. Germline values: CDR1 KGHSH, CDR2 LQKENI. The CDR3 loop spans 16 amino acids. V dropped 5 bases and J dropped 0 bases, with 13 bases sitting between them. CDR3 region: CASSSYTVANTGELFF. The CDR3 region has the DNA TGTGCCAGCTCATCTTACACCGTCGCGAACACCGGGGAGCTGTTTTTT. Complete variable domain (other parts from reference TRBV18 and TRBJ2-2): NAGVMQNPRHLVRRRGQEARLRCSPMKGHSHVYWYRQLPEEGLKFMVYLQKENIIDESGMPKERFSAEFPKEGPSILRIQQVVRGDSAAYFCASSSYTVANTGELFFGEGSRLTVL.

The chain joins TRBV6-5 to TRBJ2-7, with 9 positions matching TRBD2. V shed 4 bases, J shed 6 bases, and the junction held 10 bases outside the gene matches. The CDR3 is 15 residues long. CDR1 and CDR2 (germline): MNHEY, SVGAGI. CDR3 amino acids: CASSSSVSGRTEQYF. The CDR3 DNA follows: TGTGCCAGCAGTTCCTCGGTTAGCGGGAGAACCGAGCAGTACTTC.

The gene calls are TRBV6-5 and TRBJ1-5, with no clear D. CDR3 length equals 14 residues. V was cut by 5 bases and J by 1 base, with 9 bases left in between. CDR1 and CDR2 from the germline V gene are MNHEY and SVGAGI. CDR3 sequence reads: CASSSEHSNQPQHF. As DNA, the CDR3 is TGTGCCAGCAGTAGCGAGCACAGCAATCAGCCCCAGCATTTT.

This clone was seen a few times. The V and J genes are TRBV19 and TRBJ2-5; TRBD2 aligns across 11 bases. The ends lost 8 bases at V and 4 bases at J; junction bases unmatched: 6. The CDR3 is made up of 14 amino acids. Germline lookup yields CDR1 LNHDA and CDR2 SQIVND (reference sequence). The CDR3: CASGSGTSGETQYF. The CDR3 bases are TGTGCCAGTGGATCCGGGACTAGCGGAGAGACCCAGTACTTC.

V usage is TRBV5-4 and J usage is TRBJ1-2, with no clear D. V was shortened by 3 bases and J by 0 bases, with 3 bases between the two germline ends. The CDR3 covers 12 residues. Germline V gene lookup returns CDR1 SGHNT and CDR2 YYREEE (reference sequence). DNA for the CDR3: TGTGCCAGCAGCTACTCTAACTATGGCTACACCTTC. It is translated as CASSYSNYGYTF.

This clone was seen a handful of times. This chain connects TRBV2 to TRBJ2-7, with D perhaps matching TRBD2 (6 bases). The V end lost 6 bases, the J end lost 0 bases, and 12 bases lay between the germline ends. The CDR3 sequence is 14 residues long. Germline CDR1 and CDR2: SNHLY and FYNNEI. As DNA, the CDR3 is TGTGCCAGCAGAAGAGGTAGCGGCTCCTACGAGCAGTACTTC. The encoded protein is CASRRGSGSYEQYF.

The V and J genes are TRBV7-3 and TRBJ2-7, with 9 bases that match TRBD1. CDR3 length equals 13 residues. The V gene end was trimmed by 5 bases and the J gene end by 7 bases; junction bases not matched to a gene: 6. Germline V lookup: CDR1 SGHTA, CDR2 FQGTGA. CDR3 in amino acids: CASSPGTGFEQYF. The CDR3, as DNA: TGTGCCAGCAGCCCCGGGACAGGGTTTGAGCAGTACTTC.

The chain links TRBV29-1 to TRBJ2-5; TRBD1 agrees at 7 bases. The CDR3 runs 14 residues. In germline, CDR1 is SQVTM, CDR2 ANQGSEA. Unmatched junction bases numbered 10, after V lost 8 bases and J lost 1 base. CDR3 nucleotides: TGCAGCTCGAAGGGGGCAGGGGGCCAAGAGACCCAGTACTTC. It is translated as CSSKGAGGQETQYF.

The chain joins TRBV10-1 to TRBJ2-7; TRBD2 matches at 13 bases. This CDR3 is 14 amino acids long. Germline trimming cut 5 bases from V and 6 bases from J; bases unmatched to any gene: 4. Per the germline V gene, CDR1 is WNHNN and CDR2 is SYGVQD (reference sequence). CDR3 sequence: CASSPGLAGPEQYF. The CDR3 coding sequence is TGCGCCAGCAGTCCGGGACTAGCGGGACCCGAGCAGTACTTC.

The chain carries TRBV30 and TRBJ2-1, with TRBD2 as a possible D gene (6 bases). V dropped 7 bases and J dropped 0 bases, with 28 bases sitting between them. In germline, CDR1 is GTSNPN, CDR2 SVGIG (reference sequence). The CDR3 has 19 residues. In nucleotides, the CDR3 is TGTGCCTTTGAACCGGGACTGCTGTTCCCCAATCCCTCCTACAATGAGCAGTTCTTC. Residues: CAFEPGLLFPNPSYNEQFF. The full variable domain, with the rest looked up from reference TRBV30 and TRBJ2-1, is SQTIHQWPATLVQPVGSPLSLECTVEGTSNPNLYWYRQAAGRGLQLLFYSVGIGQISSEVPQNLSASRPQDRQFILSSKKLLLSDSGFYLCAFEPGLLFPNPSYNEQFFGPGTRLTVL.

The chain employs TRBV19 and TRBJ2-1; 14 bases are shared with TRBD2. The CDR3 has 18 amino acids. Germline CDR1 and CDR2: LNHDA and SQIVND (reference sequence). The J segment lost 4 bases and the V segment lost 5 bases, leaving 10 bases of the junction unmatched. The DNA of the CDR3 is TGTGCCAGTAGTGCGACTAGCGGGAGGGGGGGGTGGTACAATGAGCAGTTCTTC. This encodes CASSATSGRGGWYNEQFF.

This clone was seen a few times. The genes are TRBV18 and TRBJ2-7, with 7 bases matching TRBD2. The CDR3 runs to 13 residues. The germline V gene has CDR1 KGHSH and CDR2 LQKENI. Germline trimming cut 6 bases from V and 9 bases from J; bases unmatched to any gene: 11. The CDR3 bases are TGTGCCAGCTCTCCGGGACGGACTAGGGGGCAGTACTTC. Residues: CASSPGRTRGQYF.

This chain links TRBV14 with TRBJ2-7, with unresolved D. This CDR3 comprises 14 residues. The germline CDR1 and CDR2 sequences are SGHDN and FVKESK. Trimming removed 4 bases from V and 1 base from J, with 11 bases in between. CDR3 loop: CASSPLDPSYEQYF. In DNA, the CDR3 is TGTGCCAGCAGCCCCCTAGACCCTTCCTACGAGCAGTACTTC.

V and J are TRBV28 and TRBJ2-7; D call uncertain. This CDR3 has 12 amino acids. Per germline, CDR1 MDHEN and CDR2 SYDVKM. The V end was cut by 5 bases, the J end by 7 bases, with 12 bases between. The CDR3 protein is CASSTPPREQYF. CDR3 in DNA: TGTGCCAGCAGTACCCCGCCGAGGGAGCAGTACTTC. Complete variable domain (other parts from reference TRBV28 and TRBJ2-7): DVKVTQSSRYLVKRTGEKVFLECVQDMDHENMFWYRQDPGLGLRLIYFSYDVKMKEKGDIPEGYSVSREKKERFSLILESASTNQTSMYLCASSTPPREQYFGPGTRLTVT.